These T cell receptor beta chains were read from a single sample in a study of blood T cell repertoires in COVID-19. Clones were read by immunoSEQ multiplex PCR, and TCRdb kept only the in-frame ones, dropping some. The sample has 36,000 or so clones, about nine tenths seen once. Sequenced: peripheral blood. Receptors originate from a human donor in a cohort sampled during active COVID-19. CDR3s include the opening cysteine and the closing phenylalanine or tryptophan. A D gene is named only where the DNA matches it firmly. Size is omitted from some rows. Given values are once, few, many or a class for expanded clones.

TRBD2 | . | TRBJ2-5 | TRBV2 | TGTGCCAGCAGTGAAGCGCTCGACTTGTCGCTAGCGGACCAAGAGACCCAGTACTTC | CASSEALDLSLADQETQYF
TRBD1 | . | TRBJ2-7 | TRBV18 | TGTGCCAGCTCACCCACAGGGGGGAATTACGAGCAGTACTTC | CASSPTGGNYEQYF
TRBD2 | . | TRBJ2-5 | TRBV3-1/TRBV3-2 | TGTGCCAGCAGCTCTAGCGGGAGAGGGGGGGAGACCCAGTACTTC | CASSSSGRGGETQYF
. | . | TRBJ1-1 | TRBV18 | TGTGCCAGCTCCCCTAGAGCGGGGGGTACGAACACTGAAGCTTTCTTT | CASSPRAGGTNTEAFF
. | . | TRBJ1-6 | TRBV2 | TGTGCCAGCAATTTAGGACAGAGGAATTCACCCCTCCACTTT | CASNLGQRNSPLHF
TRBD1 | . | TRBJ1-1 | TRBV19 | TGTGCCAGTACCCCGGGACAGGGGGCATGGGAAGCTTTCTTT | CASTPGQGAWEAFF
. | once | TRBJ1-5 | TRBV18 | TGTGCCAGCTCACCCGGGACACAGAATCAGCCCCAGCATTTT | CASSPGTQNQPQHF
. | . | TRBJ1-1 | TRBV29-1 | TGCAGCGCCGGACAGACGGAGTGGACTGAAGCTTTCTTT | CSAGQTEWTEAFF
TRBD1 | few | TRBJ1-1 | TRBV9 | TGTGCCAGCAGCGCCTCACAGACAGGGCGAACTGAAGCTTTCTTT | CASSASQTGRTEAFF
. | . | TRBJ2-1 | TRBV5-1 | TGCGCCAGCAGCTACTCGGGGGTTAGCGGAAACAATGAGCAGTTCTTC | CASSYSGVSGNNEQFF
. | . | TRBJ2-3 | TRBV7-2 | TGTGCCAGCAGGTTAGGGGGAGTTAGCACAGATACGCAGTATTTT | CASRLGGVSTDTQYF
. | . | TRBJ2-2 | TRBV11-2 | TGTGCCAGCAGCGGGCTAGCGTGGACCGGGGAGCTGTTTTTT | CASSGLAWTGELFF
. | . | TRBJ1-2 | TRBV29-1 | TGCAGCGGGGGGGAACCCCGGGACACCGGAAACTATGGCTACACCTTC | CSGGEPRDTGNYGYTF
. | . | TRBJ1-1 | TRBV6-7 | TGTGCCAGCAATCGGGTGGGGCCTGAAGCTTTCTTT | CASNRVGPEAFF
. | . | TRBJ2-7 | TRBV19 | TGTGCCAGTAGCAGCCCCCGGGGGAGCTCCTACGAGCAGTACTTC | CASSSPRGSSYEQYF
TRBD1 | few | TRBJ1-5 | TRBV28 | TGTGCCAGCAGCCTAACCGGGACAGGGGGTTGGCCCCAGCATTTT | CASSLTGTGGWPQHF
. | few | TRBJ2-3 | TRBV11-2 | TGTGCCAGCAGCCAGGGGAACCTAGCGGCAAGCACAGATACGCAGTATTTT | CASSQGNLAASTDTQYF
. | few | TRBJ1-6 | TRBV9 | TGTGCCAGCAGCGCCCGAACAGGAGGGAATTCACCCCTCCACTTT | CASSARTGGNSPLHF
. | few | TRBJ2-3 | TRBV12-2 | TGTGCAAGTCGCTTAGCCGACAGGGTAACAGATACGCAGTATTTT | CASRLADRVTDTQYF
. | . | TRBJ2-7 | TRBV18 | TGTGCCAGCTCACCACCGGTCCCCAGGCACGAGCAGTACTTC | CASSPPVPRHEQYF
. | . | TRBJ1-6 | TRBV27 | TGTGCCAGCAGTTCCCGGACAGATAATTCACCCCTCCACTTT | CASSSRTDNSPLHF
TRBD2 | . | TRBJ2-7 | TRBV9 | TGTGCCAGCAGCGTAGATTCTAGCGGGAGTGGGGTCGAGCAGTACTTC | CASSVDSSGSGVEQYF